The sequence of this TCR beta chain was determined in a study of CD8+ T cells in alopecia areata. General study points: The treated group had a single nonresponder, limiting CD8+ expansion-response conclusions.

Between the trimmed V and J ends, which lost 1 base and 5 bases, there was a span of 8 bases. Germline assignment: CDR1 LNHDA and CDR2 SQIVND (reference sequence). CDR3 size: 13 residues. cDNA prepared by RNA extraction and subsequent reverse transcription served as the template for sequencing. Sequencing used immunoSEQ multiplex PCR; TCRdb keeps in-frame clones, though not all of them. This sample has about 290,000 clones, with more than 45% found just once. Treatment here: oral pan-JAK inhibitor, 5-10 mg twice daily. Regarding this clone: What it binds is unknown.

This sequence was found in a human donor with alopecia areata. The V and J genes are TRBV19 and TRBJ2-5; no firm D call. The sample in question was CD4+ T cells sorted from blood, obtained at week 24, from a patient treated with tofacitinib. In DNA, the CDR3 is TGTGCCAGTAGTATAGTGCCCACGGAGACCCAGTACTTC. Translating gives CASSIVPTETQYF.